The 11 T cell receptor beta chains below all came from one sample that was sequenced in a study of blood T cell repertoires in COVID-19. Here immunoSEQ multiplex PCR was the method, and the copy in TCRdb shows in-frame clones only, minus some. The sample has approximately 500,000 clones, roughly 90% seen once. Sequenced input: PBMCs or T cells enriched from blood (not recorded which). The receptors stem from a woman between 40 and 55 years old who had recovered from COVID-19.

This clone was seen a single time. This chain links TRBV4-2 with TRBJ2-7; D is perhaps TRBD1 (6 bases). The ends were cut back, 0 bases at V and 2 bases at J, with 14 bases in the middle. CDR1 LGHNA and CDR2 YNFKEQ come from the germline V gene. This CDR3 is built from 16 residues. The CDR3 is CASSQDPDRSTYEQYF. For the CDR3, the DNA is TGTGCCAGCAGCCAAGACCCAGACAGGTCGACCTACGAGCAGTACTTC.

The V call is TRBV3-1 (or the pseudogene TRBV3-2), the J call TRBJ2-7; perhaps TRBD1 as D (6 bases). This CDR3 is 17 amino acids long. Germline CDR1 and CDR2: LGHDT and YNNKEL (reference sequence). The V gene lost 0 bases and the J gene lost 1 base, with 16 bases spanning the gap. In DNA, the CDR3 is TGTGCCAGCAGCCAAGATCTGGTGGCAGGGGAATCCTACGAGCAGTACTTC. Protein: CASSQDLVAGESYEQYF.

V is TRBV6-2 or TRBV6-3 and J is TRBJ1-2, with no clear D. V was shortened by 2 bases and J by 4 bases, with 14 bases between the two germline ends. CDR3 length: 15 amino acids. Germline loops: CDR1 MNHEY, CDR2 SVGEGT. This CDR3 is CASSYKGPGTYGYTF. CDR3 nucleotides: TGTGCCAGCAGTTACAAGGGCCCGGGAACCTATGGCTACACCTTC.

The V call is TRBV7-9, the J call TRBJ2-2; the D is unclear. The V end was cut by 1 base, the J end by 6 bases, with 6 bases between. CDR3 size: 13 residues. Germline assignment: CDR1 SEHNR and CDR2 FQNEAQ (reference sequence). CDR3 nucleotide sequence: TGTGCCAGCAGCTTAGATAATTCCGGGGAGCTGTTTTTT. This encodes CASSLDNSGELFF.

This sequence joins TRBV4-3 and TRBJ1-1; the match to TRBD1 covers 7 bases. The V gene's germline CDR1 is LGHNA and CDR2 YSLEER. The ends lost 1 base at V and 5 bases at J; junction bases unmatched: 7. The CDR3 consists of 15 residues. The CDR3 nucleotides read TGCGCCAGCAGCCAAGTACGGCAGGGGGATACTGAAGCTTTCTTT. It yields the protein CASSQVRQGDTEAFF.

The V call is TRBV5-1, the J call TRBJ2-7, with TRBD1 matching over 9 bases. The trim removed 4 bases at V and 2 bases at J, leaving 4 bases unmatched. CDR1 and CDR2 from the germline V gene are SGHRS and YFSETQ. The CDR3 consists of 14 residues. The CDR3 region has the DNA TGCGCCAGCAGCGAGGGACAGGGAACCTACGAGCAGTACTTC. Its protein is CASSEGQGTYEQYF.

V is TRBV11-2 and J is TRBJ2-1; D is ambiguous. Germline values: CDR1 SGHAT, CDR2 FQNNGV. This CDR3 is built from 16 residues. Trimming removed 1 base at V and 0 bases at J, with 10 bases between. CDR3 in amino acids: CASSLVSESSYNEQFF. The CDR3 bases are TGTGCCAGCAGCTTAGTGAGTGAGAGCTCCTACAATGAGCAGTTCTTC.

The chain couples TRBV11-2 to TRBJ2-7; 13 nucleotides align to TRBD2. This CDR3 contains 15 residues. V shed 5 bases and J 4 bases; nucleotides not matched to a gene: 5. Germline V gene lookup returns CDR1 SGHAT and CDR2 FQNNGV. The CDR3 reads CASSRTSGSLYEQYF. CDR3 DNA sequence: TGTGCCAGCAGCCGGACTAGCGGGAGTCTATACGAGCAGTACTTC.

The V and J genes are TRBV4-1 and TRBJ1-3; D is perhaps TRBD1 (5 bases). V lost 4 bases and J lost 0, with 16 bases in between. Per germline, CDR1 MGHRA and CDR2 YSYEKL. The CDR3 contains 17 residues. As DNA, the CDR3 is TGCGCCAGCAGCCTCGTGCTCGGACACAGCTCTGGAAACACCATATATTTT. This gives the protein CASSLVLGHSSGNTIYF.

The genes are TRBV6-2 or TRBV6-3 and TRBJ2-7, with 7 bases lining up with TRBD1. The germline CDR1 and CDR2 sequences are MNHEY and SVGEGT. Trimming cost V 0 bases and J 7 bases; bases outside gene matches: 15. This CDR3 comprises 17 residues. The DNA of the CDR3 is TGTGCCAGCAGTTACTCGCCCTTGACAGGGTCACTAAGGGAGCAGTACTTC. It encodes CASSYSPLTGSLREQYF.

This chain's CDR3 is CASSSGALGTEAFF. The DNA for the CDR3 is TGTGCCAGCAGCTCTGGGGCCCTTGGGACTGAAGCTTTCTTT. The chain links TRBV7-9 to TRBJ1-1, with D tentatively TRBD1 (5 bases). The CDR3 has 14 amino acids. V dropped 4 bases and J dropped 5 bases, with 14 bases sitting between them. Germline-derived CDR1 and CDR2 are SEHNR and FQNEAQ (reference sequence).